Here is one T cell receptor beta chain with its context. Its antigen is as yet unknown. These data come from a study of human T cells and chemical hapten exposure. CDR3 length equals 15 residues. Germline lookup yields CDR1 LGHNA and CDR2 YSLEER. V was trimmed by 0 bases and J by 0 bases, leaving 7 bases between them. Study-wide points: TCRs above 1 in 1000 frequency stayed constant with DPC sensitization.

The time point was: patch test 3, about 24 weeks after DPC sensitization. The treatment is: therapeutic diphenylcyclopropenone sensitization with weekly scalp DPC. It was unfractionated whole blood from which total RNA was extracted. Individual cDNA molecules each carried unique molecular identifiers attached by the library. Each CDR3 protein is one row after TCRdb ran MiXCR on the RACE reads. The table records 150,000 to 200,000 distinct CDR3 sequences, roughly 25% of them present only once. The sequencing used whole blood, collected in connection with sensitization to the hapten diphenylcyclopropenone (DPC). This chain connects TRBV4-3 to TRBJ2-3; D ambiguous. The sequence derives from a woman under 30 with alopecia areata. Some clones in this sample may be carry-over from other donors' samples. CDR3 residues: CASSQDTYSTDTQYF. Here the CDR3 DNA reads TGCGCCAGCAGCCAAGATACTTATAGCACAGATACGCAGTATTTT.